This T cell receptor beta chain was obtained from a study of beta chain features in type 1 diabetes (dated by TCRdb to 2016 to 2019). Study-wide context: Mean age, gender distribution, total cell number and subset yield did not differ between patients and healthy donors. A total of about 100,000,000 sorted cells were examined across all samples, and RNA yield correlated strongly with the number of cells per subset. The study compared TCRB repertoires of sorted circulating CD4+ T cell subsets between recently diagnosed type 1 diabetes patients and matched healthy donors. Naive and central memory subsets were obtained from all 30 or so donors, but regulatory and stem cell-like memory subsets were isolated from only 8 patients and roughly 8 healthy donors.

Each donor gave one peripheral blood draw, averaging approximately 0.12 L, which was collected into heparinised tubes. A BD FACSAria II was used to sort naive, central memory, regulatory and stem cell-like memory CD4+ T cells with a panel that included CD45RO, CCR7, CD25, CD127, CD95 and CD27. A purity above 98% was achieved for all sorted populations. Right away, PBMCs were isolated by Lymphoprep density gradient centrifugation and were stained directly, with no culture step. To minimize batch effects, samples were stained and sorted in pairs, one healthy donor with one patient per experiment. This clone was seen repeatedly, ten times or more. The clone's antigen remains unknown. Nothing much larger sits one base from this clone, and base qualities are not available. Findings and caveats that apply to the study as a whole: Because small numbers of individuals were included in the HLA sub-analyses, any influence of HLA type on TCRB rearrangement was left unresolved. Shorter templates might be favored by PCR, yet because patient and control samples were amplified and corrected together, any such skew would affect both groups equally. The naive, central memory and regulatory TCRB repertoires appeared to resemble one another more closely among patients than among healthy donors. Because cDNA was sequenced instead of genomic DNA, activated cells with high expression could be over-represented, although the groups did not differ in activation or CD3 levels. At VDJ recombination sites, type 1 diabetes patients had fewer insertions and more deleted nucleotides, which implies abnormalities in thymic rearrangement. In all four CD4+ subsets, TCRB CDR3 length was moderately but significantly shorter in type 1 diabetes patients.

All of the isolated RNA was reverse transcribed with the High Capacity cDNA Reverse Transcription Kit, so expressed TCRB transcripts were sequenced. Naive, central memory and regulatory T cell samples underwent deep immunoSEQ sequencing, averaging approximately 3.5 million total reads per sample. After sorted cells were lysed in RLT buffer, RNA was extracted with DNase-treated RNeasy Micro or Mini kits, with the choice depending on cell number. Each cell subset was processed separately to prevent cross-contamination, with patient and healthy donor samples processed together. The immunoSEQ multiplex PCR was used to amplify TCRB sequences from cDNA, yielding 87-bp fragments that span the CDR3 region. Sequencing of the amplicons was done on the Illumina HiSeq platform. The authors' analysis ran thus. PCR bias was computationally corrected using synthetic template baselines, reads within Hamming distance 2 were collapsed, and singletons that could not be merged were discarded. Reads were aligned against IMGT to assign V, D and J genes, CDR3 length and insertions or deletions at six rearrangement sites. Within each subset, clonotype counts were normalized to sorted cell number, after which true diversity and Gini coefficients were computed with the tcR R package. The overlap coefficient, calculated on TCRB nucleotide sequences, was used to quantify repertoire sharing. What TCRdb holds here is the immuneACCESS table cut down to in-frame rearrangements. Part of the clones is not present; checked against another copy, under half of the missing clones reflect an unresolved V gene, and the others are unexplained. The DNA was the basis for D and trimming; V, J and clone size are from that table. In this sample the table shows approximately 150,000 clones, 13% of which occur a single time. 1% to 1.5% of the sample belongs to the ten largest clones.

Per the germline V gene, SGHNT is the CDR1 and YENEEA is the CDR2. The CDR3, cysteine through phenylalanine, is 14 amino acids long. CDR3 DNA only is kept here, 42 bases in frame from base 1. V ends up 5 bases short and J 6 bases short, with an unmatched junction base count of 10. The chain is assembled from TRBV11-3 and TRBJ2-7, with 7 bases aligning to TRBD1. The specimen was central memory CD4+ T cells from blood. The sequence came from a man aged 18 to 29 with type 1 diabetes. The bases read TGTGCCAGCAGCGCCGCAGACAGGGCGTCCGAGCAGTACTTC. It encodes CASSAADRASEQYF. With the rest looked up from the reference TRBV11-3 and TRBJ2-7 genes rather than sequenced, the full variable domain is EAGVVQSPRYKIIEKKQPVAFWCNPISGHNTLYWYLQNLGQGPELLIRYENEEAVDDSQLPKDRFSAERLKGVDSTLKIQPAELGDSAVYLCASSAADRASEQYFGPGTRLTVT.